This T cell receptor beta chain was recovered during a study of blood T cell repertoires in COVID-19. Study in general: Samples of COVID-19 (acute and convalescent) were obtained from the United States, Italy and Spain. T cells, B-cell-depleted T cells, or PBMCs provided the cDNA or gDNA that served as material.

CDR1 LGHDT and CDR2 YNNKEL come from the germline V gene (reference sequence). This CDR3 contains 17 residues. V lost 3 bases to trimming and J lost 0 bases, with 14 bases between them. It was during active infection that Seattle patients were enrolled and then longitudinally followed. Per the authors' pipeline: The authors estimated nucleated cell counts from reference gene primer amplification. Generated by immunoSEQ multiplex PCR, the TCRdb table keeps only in-frame clones and is missing some. V, J and clone size are those of that table, while D and trimming were read from the DNA. The sample carries roughly 440,000 clones, about 87% recorded once.

The chain uses TRBV3-1 (or the pseudogene TRBV3-2) and TRBJ1-4; D is unclear. The source is a woman aged 45-65 years with COVID-19, enrolled during active disease. The sample taken for sequencing was peripheral blood. The CDR3 loop is CASSQVAAIATNEKLFF. The DNA of the CDR3 is TGTGCCAGCAGCCAGGTGGCAGCGATTGCAACTAATGAAAAACTGTTTTTT.